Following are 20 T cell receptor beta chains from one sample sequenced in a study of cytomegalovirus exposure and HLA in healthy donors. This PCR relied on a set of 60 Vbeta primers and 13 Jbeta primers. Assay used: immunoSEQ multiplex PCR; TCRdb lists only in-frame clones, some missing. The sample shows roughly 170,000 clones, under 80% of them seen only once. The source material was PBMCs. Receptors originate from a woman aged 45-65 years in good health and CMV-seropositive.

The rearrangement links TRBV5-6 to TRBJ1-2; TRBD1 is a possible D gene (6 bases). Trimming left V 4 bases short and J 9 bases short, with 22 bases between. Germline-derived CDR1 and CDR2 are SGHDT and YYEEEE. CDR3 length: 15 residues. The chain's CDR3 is CASSPNHRDNLRYTF. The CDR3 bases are TGTGCCAGCAGCCCGAATCACCGGGACAATCTACGCTACACCTTC.

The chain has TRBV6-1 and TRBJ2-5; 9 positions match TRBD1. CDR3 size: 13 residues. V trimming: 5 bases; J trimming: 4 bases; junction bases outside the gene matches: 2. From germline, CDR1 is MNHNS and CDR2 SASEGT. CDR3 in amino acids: CASSSDRGETQYF. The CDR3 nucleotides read TGTGCCAGCAGTTCGGACAGGGGAGAGACCCAGTACTTC.

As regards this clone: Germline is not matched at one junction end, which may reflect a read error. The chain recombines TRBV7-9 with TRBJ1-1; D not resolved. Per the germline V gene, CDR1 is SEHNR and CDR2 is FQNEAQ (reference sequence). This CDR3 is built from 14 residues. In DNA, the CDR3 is TGTTCCAGCAGCTTAGAAACATCGAACACTGAAGCTTTCTTT. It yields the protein CSSSLETSNTEAFF.

CDR3 in amino acids: CASSYRGRGTEAFF. CDR3 sequence (DNA): TGTGCCAGCTCTTACAGGGGGCGCGGCACTGAAGCTTTCTTT. The gene calls are TRBV6-5 and TRBJ1-1; 9 nucleotides line up with TRBD1. Trimming at V came to 8 bases and at J to 4 bases, leaving 8 bases not matched to a gene. The CDR3 consists of 14 residues. CDR1 and CDR2 from the germline V gene are MNHEY and SVGAGI.

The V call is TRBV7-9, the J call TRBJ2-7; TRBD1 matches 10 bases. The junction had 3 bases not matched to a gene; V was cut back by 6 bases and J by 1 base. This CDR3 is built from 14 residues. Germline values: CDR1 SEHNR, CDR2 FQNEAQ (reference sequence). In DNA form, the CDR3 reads TGTGCCAGCAGTCGGACAGGGGGATCCTACGAGCAGTACTTC. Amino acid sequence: CASSRTGGSYEQYF.

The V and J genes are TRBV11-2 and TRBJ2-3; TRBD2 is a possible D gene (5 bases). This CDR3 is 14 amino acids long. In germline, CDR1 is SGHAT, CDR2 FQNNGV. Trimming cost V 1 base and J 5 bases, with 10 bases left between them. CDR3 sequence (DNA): TGTGCCAGCAGCTTAGTTAGCGTTAGAGATACGCAGTATTTT. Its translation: CASSLVSVRDTQYF.

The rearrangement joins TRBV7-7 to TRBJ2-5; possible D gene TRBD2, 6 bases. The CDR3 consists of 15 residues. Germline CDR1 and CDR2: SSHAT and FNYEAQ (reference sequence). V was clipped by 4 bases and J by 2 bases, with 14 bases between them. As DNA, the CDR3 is TGTGCCAGCAGCTCCGGGGGTAGCGTGCAAGAGACCCAGTACTTC. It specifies CASSSGGSVQETQYF.

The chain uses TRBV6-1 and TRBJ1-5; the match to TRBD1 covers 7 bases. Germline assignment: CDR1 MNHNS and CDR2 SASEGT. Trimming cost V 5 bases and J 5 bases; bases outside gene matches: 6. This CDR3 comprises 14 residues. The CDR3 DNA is TGTGCCAGCAGTCCAGGACAGGACTATCAGCCCCAGCATTTT. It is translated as CASSPGQDYQPQHF.

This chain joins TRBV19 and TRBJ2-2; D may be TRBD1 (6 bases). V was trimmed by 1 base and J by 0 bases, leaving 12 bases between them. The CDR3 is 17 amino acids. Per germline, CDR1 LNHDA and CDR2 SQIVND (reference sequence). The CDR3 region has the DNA TGTGCCAGTAGTATAGGCCCCAGGGGCGCGAACACCGGGGAGCTGTTTTTT. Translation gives CASSIGPRGANTGELFF.

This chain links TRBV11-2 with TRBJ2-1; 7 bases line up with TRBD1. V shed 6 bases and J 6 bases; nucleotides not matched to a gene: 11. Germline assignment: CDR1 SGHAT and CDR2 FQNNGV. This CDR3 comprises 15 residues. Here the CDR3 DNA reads TGTGCCAGCAGGGACCGGGACAGAGCCCTCAATGAGCAGTTCTTC. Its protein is CASRDRDRALNEQFF.

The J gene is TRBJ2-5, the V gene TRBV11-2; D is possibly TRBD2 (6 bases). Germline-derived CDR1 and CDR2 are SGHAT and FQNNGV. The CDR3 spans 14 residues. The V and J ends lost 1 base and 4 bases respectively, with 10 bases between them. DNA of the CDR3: TGTGCCAGCAGCTTAGGAGGGACTCGAGAGACCCAGTACTTC. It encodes CASSLGGTRETQYF.

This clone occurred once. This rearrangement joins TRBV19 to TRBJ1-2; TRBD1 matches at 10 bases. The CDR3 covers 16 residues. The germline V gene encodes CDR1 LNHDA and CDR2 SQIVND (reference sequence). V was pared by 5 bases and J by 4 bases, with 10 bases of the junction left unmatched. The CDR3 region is CASSLNDRGLGYGYTF. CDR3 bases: TGTGCCAGTAGTCTAAACGACAGGGGGCTTGGCTATGGCTACACCTTC. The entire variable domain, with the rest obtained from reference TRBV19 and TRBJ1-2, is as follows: DGGITQSPKYLFRKEGQNVTLSCEQNLNHDAMYWYRQDPGQGLRLIYYSQIVNDFQKGDIAEGYSVSREKKESFPLTVTSAQKNPTAFYLCASSLNDRGLGYGYTFGSGTRLTVV.

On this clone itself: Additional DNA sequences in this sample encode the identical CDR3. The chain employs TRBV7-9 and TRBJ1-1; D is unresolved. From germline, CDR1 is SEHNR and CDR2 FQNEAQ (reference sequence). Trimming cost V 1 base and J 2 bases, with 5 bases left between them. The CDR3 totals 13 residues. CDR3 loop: CASSLGSNTEAFF. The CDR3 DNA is TGTGCCAGCAGCTTAGGCAGTAACACTGAAGCTTTCTTT.

The CDR3 loop is CATKIGNSGEKLFF. CDR3 DNA: TGTGCCACTAAGATCGGGAACAGTGGGGAAAAACTGTTTTTT. The chain uses TRBV19 and TRBJ1-4; D is unclear. Per germline, CDR1 LNHDA and CDR2 SQIVND (reference sequence). With 10 bases removed from V and 8 bases from J, the gap between germline ends came to 20 bases. CDR3 size: 14 residues.

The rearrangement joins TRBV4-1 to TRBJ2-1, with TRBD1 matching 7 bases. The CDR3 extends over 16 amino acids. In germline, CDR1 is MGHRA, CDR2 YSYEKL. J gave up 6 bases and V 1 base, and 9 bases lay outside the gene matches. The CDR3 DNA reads TGCGCCAGCAGCCAAGGGCGGACAGGTCCCTTCAATGAGCAGTTCTTC. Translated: CASSQGRTGPFNEQFF.

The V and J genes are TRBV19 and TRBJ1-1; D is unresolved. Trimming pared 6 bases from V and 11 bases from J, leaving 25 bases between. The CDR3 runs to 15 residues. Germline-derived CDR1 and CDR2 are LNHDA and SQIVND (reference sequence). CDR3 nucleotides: TGTGCCAGTAGAAGGTCCAGTAAGTTGGATTGGAGCGCTTTCTTT. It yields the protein CASRRSSKLDWSAFF.

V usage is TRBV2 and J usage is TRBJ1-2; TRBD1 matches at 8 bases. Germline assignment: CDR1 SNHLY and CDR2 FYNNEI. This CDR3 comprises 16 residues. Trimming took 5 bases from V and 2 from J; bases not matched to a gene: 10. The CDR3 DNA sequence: TGTGCCAGCAGTAATTTAGACAGGGGCAAGAACTATGGCTACACCTTC. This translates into CASSNLDRGKNYGYTF.

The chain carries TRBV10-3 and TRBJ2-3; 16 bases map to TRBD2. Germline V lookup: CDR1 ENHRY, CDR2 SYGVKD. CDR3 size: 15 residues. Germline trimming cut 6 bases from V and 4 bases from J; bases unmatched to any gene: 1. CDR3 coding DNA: TGTGCCATCAGGGGGACTAGCGGGGGGGCAGATACGCAGTATTTT. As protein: CAIRGTSGGADTQYF.

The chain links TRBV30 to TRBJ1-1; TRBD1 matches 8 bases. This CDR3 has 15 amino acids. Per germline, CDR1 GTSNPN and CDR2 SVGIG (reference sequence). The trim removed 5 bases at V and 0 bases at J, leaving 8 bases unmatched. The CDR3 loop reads CAWDSWTGLNTEAFF. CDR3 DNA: TGTGCCTGGGACTCTTGGACAGGGCTGAACACTGAAGCTTTCTTT.

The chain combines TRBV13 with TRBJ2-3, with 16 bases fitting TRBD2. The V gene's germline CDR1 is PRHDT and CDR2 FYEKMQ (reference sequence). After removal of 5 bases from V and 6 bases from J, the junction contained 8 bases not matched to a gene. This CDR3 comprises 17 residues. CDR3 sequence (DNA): TGTGCCAGCAGCCTCGGGACTAGCGGGGGGGCCAGGGATACGCAGTATTTT. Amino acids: CASSLGTSGGARDTQYF.